This TCR beta chain was sequenced during a study of technical replicates of blood from a few donors (dated by TCRdb to about 2017). Libraries were constructed by the immunoSEQ multiplex PCR assay. The table was pulled from immuneACCESS by TCRdb, which kept in-frame rearrangements only. Such tables lose some clones; where checked, under half of the loss comes from unresolved V genes, and the rest has no known cause. Counted in this sample were about 83,000 clones; under 95% of them appeared once. Of the sample, around 0.27% is held by the ten largest clones. In this sample, this clone turned up once. Its antigen target is currently unknown. Base quality data are lacking; no much larger clone is found one base away. The germline V gene (reference sequence) gives CDR1 as LNHNV and CDR2 as YYDKDF. The junction shows trimming of 3 bases on V and 5 bases on J, plus 11 bases between the germline ends. Taken from cysteine to phenylalanine, the CDR3 has 14 residues. Solely the CDR3 DNA is kept, with 42 bases framed from the first base.

The sequence came from a human donor in good health. The chain couples TRBV15 to TRBJ1-5; the D gene remains uncertain. Sequencing was carried out using T cells isolated from PBMCs. For the CDR3, the sequence is CATSSGGAHQPQHF. The DNA is as follows: TGTGCCACCAGCAGTGGTGGAGCCCATCAGCCCCAGCATTTT. The full variable domain, with segments outside the CDR3 supplied by the reference TRBV15 and TRBJ1-5 proteins, appears as DAMVIQNPRYQVTQFGKPVTLSCSQTLNHNVMYWYQQKSSQAPKLLFHYYDKDFNNEADTPDNFQSRRPNTSFCFLDIRSPGLGDTAMYLCATSSGGAHQPQHFGDGTRLSIL.